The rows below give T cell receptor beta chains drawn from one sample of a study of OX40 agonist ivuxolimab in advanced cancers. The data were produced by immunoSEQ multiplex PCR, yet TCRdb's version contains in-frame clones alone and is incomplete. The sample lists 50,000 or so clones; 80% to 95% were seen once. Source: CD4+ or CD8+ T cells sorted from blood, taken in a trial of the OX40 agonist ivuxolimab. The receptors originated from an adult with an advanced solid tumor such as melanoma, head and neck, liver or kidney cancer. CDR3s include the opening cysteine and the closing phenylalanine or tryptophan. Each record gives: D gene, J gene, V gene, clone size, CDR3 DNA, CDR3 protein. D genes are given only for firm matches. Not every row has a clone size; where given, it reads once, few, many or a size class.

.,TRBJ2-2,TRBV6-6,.,TGTGCCAGCAGTCCATGGACAGCGAACACCGGGGAGCTGTTTTTT,CASSPWTANTGELFF
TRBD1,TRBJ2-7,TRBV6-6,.,TGTGCCAGCAGTGTAACAGGGGAAGCTCTCGTCTACGAGCAGTACTTC,CASSVTGEALVYEQYF
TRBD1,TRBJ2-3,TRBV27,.,TGTGCCAGCAGTTCCAATTACAGGGGTTGGGCAGATACGCAGTATTTT,CASSSNYRGWADTQYF
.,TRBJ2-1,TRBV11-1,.,TGTGCCAGCAGCCAGGACGAGGGGTCCTACAATGAGCAGTTCTTC,CASSQDEGSYNEQFF
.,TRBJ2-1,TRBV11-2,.,TGTGCCAGCAGCTTAGTCGCAAGGGGGTCCTACAATGAGCAGTTCTTC,CASSLVARGSYNEQFF
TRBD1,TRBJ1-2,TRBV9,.,TGTGCCAGCAGCGTAGCCCGGGACAGGGGGCCGAACTATGGCTACACCTTC,CASSVARDRGPNYGYTF
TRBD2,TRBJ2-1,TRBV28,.,TGTGCCAGCAGTTTAATAGCGGGACCAGACAATGAGCAGTTCTTC,CASSLIAGPDNEQFF
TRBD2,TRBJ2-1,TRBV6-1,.,TGTGCCAGCAGGCCTAGCGGTTCCAATGAGCAGTTCTTC,CASRPSGSNEQFF
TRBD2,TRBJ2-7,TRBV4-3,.,TGCGCCAGCAGCCAAGAAACTAGCGGGAGTTACGAGCAGTACTTC,CASSQETSGSYEQYF
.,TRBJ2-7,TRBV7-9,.,TGTGCCAGCAGCCCTTCCTTGCAAGTGGGCTCCTACGAGCAGTACTTC,CASSPSLQVGSYEQYF
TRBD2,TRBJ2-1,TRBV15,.,TGTGCCACCAGCTACTTGACTAGCGGTACACAATGGGAGCAGTTCTTC,CATSYLTSGTQWEQFF
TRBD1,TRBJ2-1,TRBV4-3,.,TGCGCCAGCAGCCCGGAGTCCCCGGGACAGGCATATAATGAGCAGTTCTTC,CASSPESPGQAYNEQFF
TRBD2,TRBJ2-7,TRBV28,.,TGTGCCAGCAGTCCCTACTCGTATACTAGCGGGAGCTACGAGCAGTACTTC,CASSPYSYTSGSYEQYF
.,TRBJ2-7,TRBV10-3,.,TGTGCCATCAGGGGACAAGGGCGGGATACCGTCTACGAGCAGTACTTC,CAIRGQGRDTVYEQYF
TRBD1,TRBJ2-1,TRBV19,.,TGTGCCAGTAGTATGGCCAGGGGGCTTATCAATGAGCAGTTCTTC,CASSMARGLINEQFF
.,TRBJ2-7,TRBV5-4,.,TGTGCCAGCAGCTTGTTTCCACGGGTGGGCCCCTACGAGCAGTACTTC,CASSLFPRVGPYEQYF
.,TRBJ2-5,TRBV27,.,TGTGCCAGCAGTTTAGGAGTGACAGGACCCCAAGAGACCCAGTACTTC,CASSLGVTGPQETQYF
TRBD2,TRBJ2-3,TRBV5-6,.,TGTGCCAGCAGCTACCTCCGGGAGGGCGGCCCAGATACGCAGTATTTT,CASSYLREGGPDTQYF
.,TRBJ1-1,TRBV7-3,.,TGTGCCAGCAGCTCTGGGCGGGGAGCGGAAGCTTTCTTT,CASSSGRGAEAFF
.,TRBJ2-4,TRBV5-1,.,TGCGCCAGCAGCTTGGGTCTGGGTATAACCAAAAACATTCAGTACTTC,CASSLGLGITKNIQYF
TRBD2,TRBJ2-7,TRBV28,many,TGTGCCAGCAGTTTTACTAGCGAGTACGAGCAGTACTTC,CASSFTSEYEQYF
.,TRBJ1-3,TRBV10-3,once,TGTGCCATCAGTGAAGGGACCGATGGAAACACCATATATTTT,CAISEGTDGNTIYF
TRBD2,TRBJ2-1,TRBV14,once,TGTGCCAGCAGCCCCCATACTAGCGGGAGAAAGGAGCAGTTCTTC,CASSPHTSGRKEQFF
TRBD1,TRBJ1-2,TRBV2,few,TGTGCCAGCAGTGAGGGACAGGGGTACTATGGCTACACCTTC,CASSEGQGYYGYTF
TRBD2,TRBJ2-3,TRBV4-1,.,TGCGCCAGCAGACCTACTAGCGGGAGAGGTGAGCAGTATTTT,CASRPTSGRGEQYF
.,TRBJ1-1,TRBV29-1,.,TGCAGCGTGGCGGGGGGCGAACTGCTGAACACTGAAGCTTTCTTT,CSVAGGELLNTEAFF
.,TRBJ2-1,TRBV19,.,TGTGCCAGTAGTATAGGCGGGGACTCCTACTACAATGAGCAGTTCTTC,CASSIGGDSYYNEQFF
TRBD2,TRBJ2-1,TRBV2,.,TGTGCAAGCAGTTATAATGGACTAGCGGGATTTGGGGCCTCCTACAATGAGCAGTTCTTC,CASSYNGLAGFGASYNEQFF
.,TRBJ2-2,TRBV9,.,TGTGCCAGCAGCGTAGTTTTCGGGCCCACCGGGGAGCTGTTTTTT,CASSVVFGPTGELFF
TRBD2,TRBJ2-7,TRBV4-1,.,TGCGCCAGCAGCCCGTGGGGGACGGGAGGCCTCCTTTACGAGCAGTACTTC,CASSPWGTGGLLYEQYF
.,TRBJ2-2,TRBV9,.,TGTGCCAGCAGCTCGGCCAGGGTCACCGGGGAGCTGTTTTTT,CASSSARVTGELFF
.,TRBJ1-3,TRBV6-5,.,TGTGCCAGCAGTTACGGGGCAGTCTCTGGAAACACCATATATTTT,CASSYGAVSGNTIYF
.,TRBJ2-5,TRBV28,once,TGTGCCAGCAGTCTCCTCCCATCAGAGACCCAGTACTTC,CASSLLPSETQYF